What follows are 11 T cell receptor beta chains derived from one specimen sequenced in a study of regulatory T cells in long-lasting Graves disease. As for time point: persistent/refractory GD, antithyroid drugs over 5 years with positive TRAb. The authors made the TCR library using RNA they extracted from PBMCs. Construction of TCR beta libraries relied on iRepertoire HTBI primers and on Arm-PCR targeting CDR3 regions. TCRdb independently ran MiXCR on the multiplex PCR reads; one entry per CDR3 protein. Among 650,000 to 700,000 distinct CDR3 sequences, 25% to 35% were seen once, and the ten largest hold about 42%. This specimen consisted of peripheral blood mononuclear cells (PBMCs), obtained when the disease was refractory, from a patient treated with antithyroid drugs. Receptors originate from a female donor with Graves disease.

The rearrangement joins TRBV6-9 to TRBJ2-7; D may be TRBD2 (6 bases). Trimming cost V 3 bases and J 2 bases, with 14 bases left between them. Germline V CDR1 and CDR2: MNHGY, SVAAGI. CDR3 length equals 15 residues. CDR3 loop: CASSYAGTYPYEQYF. Written as DNA, the CDR3 is TGTGCCAGCAGTTACGCGGGGACTTACCCCTACGAGCAGTACTTC.

This clonotype appeared a few times. V usage is TRBV5-1 and J usage is TRBJ1-2; 8 nucleotides line up with TRBD1. There are 16 residues in the CDR3. Trimming cost V 0 bases and J 5 bases; bases outside gene matches: 9. The germline V gene encodes CDR1 SGHRS and CDR2 YFSETQ. The CDR3 region is CASSLEIADRAYGYTF. Here the CDR3 DNA reads TGCGCCAGCAGCTTGGAAATCGCGGACAGGGCTTATGGCTACACCTTC. The whole variable domain, remainder taken from reference TRBV5-1 and TRBJ1-2, is KAGVTQTPRYLIKTRGQQVTLSCSPISGHRSVSWYQQTPGQGLQFLFEYFSETQRNKGNFPGRFSGRQFSNSRSEMNVSTLELGDSALYLCASSLEIADRAYGYTFGSGTRLTVV.

The rearrangement links TRBV6-1 to TRBJ1-3, with D tentatively TRBD1 (6 bases). The CDR3 runs 16 residues. The V end lost 4 bases, the J end lost 2 bases, and 15 bases lay between the germline ends. Germline CDR1 is MNHNS and CDR2 is SASEGT. The DNA for the CDR3 is TGTGCCAGCAGTGTCGACAGGCTGAGACCTGGAAACACCATATATTTT. Amino acid sequence: CASSVDRLRPGNTIYF.

The J gene is TRBJ1-1, the V gene TRBV6-1; the match to TRBD1 covers 10 bases. The CDR3 totals 18 residues. Unmatched junction bases numbered 19, after V lost 7 bases and J lost 5 bases. Per the germline V gene, CDR1 is MNHNS and CDR2 is SASEGT. The CDR3 nucleotides are TGTGCCAGCACTTCCACAGGGGGCCGGGACAGGGGATTAACTGAAGCTTTCTTT. It translates to CASTSTGGRDRGLTEAFF.

The chain employs TRBV3-1 and TRBJ1-1, with D perhaps TRBD1 (5 bases). The germline gives CDR1 LGHDT, CDR2 YNNKEL (reference sequence). Deletions cut 1 base from V and 6 bases from J, with 15 bases between. The CDR3 runs to 15 residues. Written as DNA, the CDR3 is TGTGCCAGCAGCCAAGCCGGGGGGGGATTCGCTGAAGCTTTCTTT. Translating gives CASSQAGGGFAEAFF.

This clonotype was recorded a few times. The V gene is TRBV3-1, the J gene TRBJ1-6; no clear D gene. The CDR3 runs to 13 residues. V lost 6 bases, J lost 9 bases, and 12 bases lay in between. The V gene's germline CDR1 is LGHDT and CDR2 YNNKEL (reference sequence). The CDR3 DNA sequence: TGTGCCAGCAGTGGGGAGGAAGGTTCACCCCTCCACTTT. Translation: CASSGEEGSPLHF. Full variable domain (outside the CDR3, taken from reference TRBV3-1 and TRBJ1-6): DTAVSQTPKYLVTQMGNDKSIKCEQNLGHDTMYWYKQDSKKFLKIMFSYNNKELIINETVPNRFSPKSPDKAHLNLHINSLELGDSAVYFCASSGEEGSPLHFGNGTRLTVT.

Many counts were recorded for this clonotype. This chain connects TRBV6-2 or TRBV6-3 to TRBJ2-7; TRBD1 matches at 9 bases. Losses at the gene ends were 3 bases for V and 5 bases for J; bases not matched to a gene: 8. The CDR3 spans 15 residues. Germline CDR1 reads MNHEY; CDR2 reads SVGEGT. CDR3 nucleotides: TGTGCCAGCAGTTATAGGGACAGGGATTTTAACGAGCAGTACTTC. It codes for CASSYRDRDFNEQYF.

The rearrangement links TRBV6-1 to TRBJ2-6; tentative D call: TRBD2 (6 bases). V lost 7 bases and J lost 0, with 13 bases in between. In germline, CDR1 is MNHNS, CDR2 SASEGT. CDR3 length: 16 amino acids. The CDR3 is CASTRRRGSGANVLTF. CDR3 bases: TGTGCCAGCACCCGTAGGAGGGGCTCTGGGGCCAACGTCCTGACTTTC.

On this clonotype itself: One end of the junction varies from germline; a read error may be responsible. V and J are TRBV20-1 and TRBJ2-7; D could derive from TRBD1 or TRBD2 (5 bases each). Germline-derived CDR1 and CDR2 are DFQATT and SNEGSKA (reference sequence). CDR3 size: 13 residues. The CDR3 here is CSAALRGSYGQYF. CDR3 in DNA: TGCAGTGCTGCCTTACGGGGCTCCTACGGGCAGTACTTC.

This clonotype was recorded a few times. The chain employs TRBV6-1 and TRBJ1-1, with D perhaps TRBD1 (5 bases). The V and J ends lost 9 bases and 9 bases respectively, with 20 bases between them. The CDR3 totals 13 residues. The V gene's germline CDR1 is MNHNS and CDR2 SASEGT. CDR3: CASLLLDRFKAFF. CDR3 DNA sequence: TGTGCCAGTCTCCTATTAGACAGATTCAAAGCTTTCTTT.

The gene calls are TRBV20-1 and TRBJ1-5; the D is unclear. With 1 base removed from V and 6 bases from J, the gap between germline ends came to 10 bases. The CDR3 loop spans 13 amino acids. Germline V gene lookup returns CDR1 DFQATT and CDR2 SNEGSKA (reference sequence). CDR3 DNA sequence: TGCAGTGCTAGAGCTTGGGTAGCTCAGCCCCAGCATTTT. It specifies CSARAWVAQPQHF.